The sequence of this T cell receptor (beta chain) was determined in a study of blood T cell repertoires in COVID-19. The overall study: Some COVID-19 samples were acute and others convalescent; all came from the United States, Italy and Spain.

One Seattle source followed patients from active infection through their disease course. Produced via immunoSEQ multiplex PCR; TCRdb's table is partial and in-frame only. Of some 190,000 clones listed, around 76% were seen once; the top ten hold around 7.8%. Germline-derived CDR1 and CDR2 are LGHNA and YNFKEQ. This CDR3 comprises 14 residues. Deletions cut 5 bases from V and 0 bases from J, with 11 bases between. The sample taken for sequencing was peripheral blood. The clonotype comes from a woman aged 55-70 years with COVID-19, enrolled during active disease. The V gene is TRBV4-2, the J gene TRBJ2-7, with D tentatively TRBD2 (5 bases). The CDR3 region is CASSEARASYEQYF. The DNA for the CDR3 is TGTGCCAGCAGCGAAGCGCGGGCCTCCTACGAGCAGTACTTC.